This TCR beta chain was recovered during a study of regulatory T cells in long-lasting Graves disease. Study details: Graves' patients, diagnosed recently, had received antithyroid drugs under 3 months. Study conclusions and caveats: Persistent disease samples used TRBV28, TRBJ1-2 and TRBJ2-5 preferentially.

The time point here: newly diagnosed GD, antithyroid drugs for less than 3 months. RNA isolated from PBMCs was used to make the TCR library. Each patient gave approximately 9.6 milliliters of EDTA-anticoagulated peripheral blood. The CDR3 covers 14 residues. Trimming stripped 0 bases from V and 4 bases from J, with 7 bases between. Germline V gives CDR1 LNHNV, CDR2 YYDKDF (reference sequence). Libraries of TCR beta came from iRepertoire HTBI primers plus Arm-PCR of CDR3 regions. TCRdb redid the calling of the multiplex PCR reads with MiXCR, one entry per CDR3 protein. The sample lists about 540,000 distinct CDR3 sequences; approximately 12% were seen once. As concerns this clonotype: Its antigen is currently unknown.

A further study also used this sample, focusing on T cells in Graves' hyperthyroidism and ophthalmopathy. From that paper: Diagnosis relied on clinical symptoms, serum thyroxine and TRAb, thyroid ultrasound and orbital computed tomography.

The genes are TRBV15 and TRBJ1-5, with D tentatively TRBD1 (5 bases). This receptor was obtained from a man under 40 with Graves disease. This specimen was peripheral blood mononuclear cells (PBMCs), taken at new diagnosis, from a patient treated with antithyroid drugs. The CDR3 is CATSRDRGNQPQHF. The CDR3 nucleotides read TGTGCCACCAGCAGAGACCGGGGGAATCAGCCCCAGCATTTT.